This T cell receptor beta chain is drawn from a study of cytomegalovirus exposure and HLA in healthy donors. Study-level information: Researchers found that around 80% of just under 400 genotyped donors fell within the Caucasian-associated ancestry cluster.

For this clone: No antigen is known for it.

Study-wide points: TCR beta chain V- and J-gene trimming was linked, in a later analysis, to a missense variant in DCLRE1C.

Germline lookup yields CDR1 SGHAT and CDR2 FQDESV (reference sequence). The CDR3 extends over 16 amino acids. The V gene lost 1 base and the J gene lost 2 bases, with 12 bases spanning the gap. PCR involved 60 Vbeta and 13 Jbeta primers. Only in-frame clones appear in the TCRdb table, and some are missing; sequencing was by immunoSEQ multiplex PCR. This sample yields about 160,000 clones, of which 70% to 85% are seen a single time; 5% to 7% belongs to the top ten. V usage is TRBV11-1 and J usage is TRBJ2-1; no clear D gene. Sequenced: PBMCs. The sequence was obtained from a man aged 45 to 65 in good health and CMV-seropositive. The CDR3 is CASSLVGSIAYNEQFF. For the CDR3, the DNA is TGTGCCAGCAGCTTAGTGGGCTCGATCGCCTACAATGAGCAGTTCTTC.